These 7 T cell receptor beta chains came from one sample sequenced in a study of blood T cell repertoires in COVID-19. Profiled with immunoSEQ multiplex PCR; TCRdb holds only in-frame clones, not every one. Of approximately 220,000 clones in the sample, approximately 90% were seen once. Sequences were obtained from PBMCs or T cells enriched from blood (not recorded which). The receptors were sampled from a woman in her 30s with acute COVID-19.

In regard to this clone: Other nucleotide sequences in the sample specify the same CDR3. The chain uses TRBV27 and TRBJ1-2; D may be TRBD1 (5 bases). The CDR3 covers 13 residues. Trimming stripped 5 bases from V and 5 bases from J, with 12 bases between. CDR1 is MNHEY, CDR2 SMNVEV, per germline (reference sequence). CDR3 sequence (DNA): TGTGCCAGCAGTCCCGGGACTGATTATGGCTACACCTTC. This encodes CASSPGTDYGYTF.

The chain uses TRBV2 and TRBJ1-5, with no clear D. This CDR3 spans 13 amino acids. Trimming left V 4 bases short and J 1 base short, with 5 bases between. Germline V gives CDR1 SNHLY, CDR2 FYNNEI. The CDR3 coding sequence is TGTGCCAGCAGTGGCAGAAGCAATCAGCCCCAGCATTTT. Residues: CASSGRSNQPQHF. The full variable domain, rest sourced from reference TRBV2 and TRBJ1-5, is EPEVTQTPSHQVTQMGQEVILRCVPISNHLYFYWYRQILGQKVEFLVSFYNNEISEKSEIFDDQFSVERPDGSNFTLKIRSTKLEDSAMYFCASSGRSNQPQHFGDGTRLSIL.

The CDR3 region is CASRLAAAPSSYNSPLHF. For the CDR3, the DNA is TGTGCAAGTCGCTTAGCCGCGGCGCCGAGCTCCTATAATTCACCCCTCCACTTT. This chain uses TRBV12-2 with TRBJ1-6. TRBV12-2 is designated a pseudogene. The CDR3 sequence is 18 residues long.

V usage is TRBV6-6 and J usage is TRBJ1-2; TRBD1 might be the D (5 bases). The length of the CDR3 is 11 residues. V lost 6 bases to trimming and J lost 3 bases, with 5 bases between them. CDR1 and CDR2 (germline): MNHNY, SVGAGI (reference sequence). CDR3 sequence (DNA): TGTGCCAGCAGAGGGGACTATGGCTACACCTTC. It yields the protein CASRGDYGYTF.

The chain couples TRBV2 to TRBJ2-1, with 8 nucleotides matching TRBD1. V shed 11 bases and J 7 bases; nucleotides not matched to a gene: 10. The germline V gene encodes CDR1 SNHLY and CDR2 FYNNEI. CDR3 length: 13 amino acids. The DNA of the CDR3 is TGTGCCCTATCCGGACAGGGAGAGAATGAGCAGTTCTTC. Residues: CALSGQGENEQFF.

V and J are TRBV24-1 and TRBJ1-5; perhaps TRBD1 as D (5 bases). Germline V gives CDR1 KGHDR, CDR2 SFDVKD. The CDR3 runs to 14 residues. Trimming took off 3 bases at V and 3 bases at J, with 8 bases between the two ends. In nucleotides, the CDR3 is TGTGCCACCAGTGATGCAGGGTACAATCAGCCCCAGCATTTT. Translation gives CATSDAGYNQPQHF.

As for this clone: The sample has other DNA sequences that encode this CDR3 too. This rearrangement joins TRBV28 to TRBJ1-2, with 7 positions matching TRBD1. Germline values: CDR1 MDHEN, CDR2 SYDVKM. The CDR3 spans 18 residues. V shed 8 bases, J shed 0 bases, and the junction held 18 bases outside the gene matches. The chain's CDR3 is CASDEPGTAKTANYGYTF. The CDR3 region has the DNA TGTGCCAGCGACGAACCCGGGACAGCAAAAACTGCTAACTATGGCTACACCTTC.